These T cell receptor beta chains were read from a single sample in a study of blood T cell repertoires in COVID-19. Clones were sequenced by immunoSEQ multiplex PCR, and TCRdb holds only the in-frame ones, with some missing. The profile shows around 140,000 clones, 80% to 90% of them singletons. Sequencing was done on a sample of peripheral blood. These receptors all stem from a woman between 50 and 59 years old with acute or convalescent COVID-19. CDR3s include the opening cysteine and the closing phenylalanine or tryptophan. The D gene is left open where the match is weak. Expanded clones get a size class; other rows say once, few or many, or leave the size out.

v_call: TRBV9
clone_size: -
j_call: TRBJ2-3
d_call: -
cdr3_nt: TGTGCCAGCAGCGTATCAGGGAAGCTAGATACGCAGTATTTT
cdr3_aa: CASSVSGKLDTQYF

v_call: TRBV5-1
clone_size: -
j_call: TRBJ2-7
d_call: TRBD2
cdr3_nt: TGCGCCAGCAGCTTGGTAGCGGGGGCCTACGAGCAGTACTTC
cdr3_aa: CASSLVAGAYEQYF

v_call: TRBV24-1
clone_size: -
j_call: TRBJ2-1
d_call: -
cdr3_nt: TGTGCCACCAGTGGGGGGGGGCTCTACAATGAGCAGTTCTTC
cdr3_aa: CATSGGGLYNEQFF

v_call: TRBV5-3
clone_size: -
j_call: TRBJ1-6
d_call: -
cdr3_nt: TGTGCCAGAAGCCCTCTGACCTCAGGGAACAAGTATAATTCACCCCTCCACTTT
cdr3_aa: CARSPLTSGNKYNSPLHF

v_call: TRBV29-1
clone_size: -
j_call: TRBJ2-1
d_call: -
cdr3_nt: TGCAGCGTTACACAGGAATACAATGAGCAGTTCTTC
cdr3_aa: CSVTQEYNEQFF

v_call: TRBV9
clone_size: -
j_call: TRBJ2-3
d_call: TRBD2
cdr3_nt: TGTGCCAGCAGCGTGATAAGCGGGGGCACAGATACGCAGTATTTT
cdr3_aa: CASSVISGGTDTQYF

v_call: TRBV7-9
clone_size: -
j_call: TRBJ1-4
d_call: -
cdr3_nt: TGTGCCAGCAACCGAGAAAGGTCAGGACTGTTTTTT
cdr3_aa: CASNRERSGLFF

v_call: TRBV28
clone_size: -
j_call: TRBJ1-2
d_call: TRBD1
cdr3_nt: TGTGCCAGCAGTTTAAGCTGGGACAGTCGAGGGGGCTACACCTTC
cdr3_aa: CASSLSWDSRGGYTF

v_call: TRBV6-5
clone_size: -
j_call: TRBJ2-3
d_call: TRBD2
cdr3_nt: TGTGCCAGCAGTTACTCACTAGCGGGGAGCACAGATACGCAGTATTTT
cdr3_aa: CASSYSLAGSTDTQYF

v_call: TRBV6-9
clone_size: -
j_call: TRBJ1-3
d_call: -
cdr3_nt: TGTGCCAGCAAGGGTAATGTGGACAAAGGTCTCTCTGGAAACACCATATATTTT
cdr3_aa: CASKGNVDKGLSGNTIYF

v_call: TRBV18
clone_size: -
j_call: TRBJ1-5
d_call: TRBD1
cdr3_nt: TGTGCCAGCTCACCAACGGGGACAGATCAGCCCCAGCATTTT
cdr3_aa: CASSPTGTDQPQHF

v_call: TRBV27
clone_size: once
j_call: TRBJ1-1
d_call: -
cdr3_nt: TGTGCCAGCAACATTGGGGGCCCGCCTGAAGCTTTCTTT
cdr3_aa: CASNIGGPPEAFF

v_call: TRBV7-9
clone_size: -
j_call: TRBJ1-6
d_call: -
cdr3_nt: TGTGCCAGCAGCTTAGTGAGTTCACCCCTCCACTTT
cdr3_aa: CASSLVSSPLHF

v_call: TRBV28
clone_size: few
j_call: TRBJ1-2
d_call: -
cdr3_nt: TGTGCCAGCAACCTCCCCAACTTTGGCTACACCTTC
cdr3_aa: CASNLPNFGYTF

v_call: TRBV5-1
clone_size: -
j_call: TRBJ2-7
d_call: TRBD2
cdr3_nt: TGCGCCAGCAGATCGACTAGCGGGAGCGCCTACGAGCAGTACTTC
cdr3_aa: CASRSTSGSAYEQYF

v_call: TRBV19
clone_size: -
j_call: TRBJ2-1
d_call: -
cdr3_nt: TGTGCCAGTAGTGGGGAAGGGAGTGCCCGTGGGAATGAGCAGTTCTTC
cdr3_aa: CASSGEGSARGNEQFF

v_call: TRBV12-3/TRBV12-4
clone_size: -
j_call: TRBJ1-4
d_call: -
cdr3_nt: TGTGCCAGCACCCGGGATCTTGAAAAACTGTTTTTT
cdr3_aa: CASTRDLEKLFF

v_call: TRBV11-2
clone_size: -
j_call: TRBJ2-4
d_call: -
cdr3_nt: TGTGCCAGCAGCTTAGAGAGGAGTGGAAACATTCAGTACTTC
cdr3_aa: CASSLERSGNIQYF

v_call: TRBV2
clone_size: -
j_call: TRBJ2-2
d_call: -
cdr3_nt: TGTGCCAGCAGTGCCGATCCGGCCGGGGAGCTGTTTTTT
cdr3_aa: CASSADPAGELFF

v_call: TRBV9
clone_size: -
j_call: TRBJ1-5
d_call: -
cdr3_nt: TGTGCCAGCAGCCCGTCTCAGGAACTTCAGCCCCAGCATTTT
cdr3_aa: CASSPSQELQPQHF

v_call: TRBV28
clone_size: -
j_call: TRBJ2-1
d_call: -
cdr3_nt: TGTGCCAGCAGTGAACCAGACACTGAGCAGTTCTTC
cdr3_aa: CASSEPDTEQFF

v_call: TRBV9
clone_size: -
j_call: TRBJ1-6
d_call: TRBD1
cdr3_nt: TGTGCCAGCAGCCCATGGACAGGGAATAATTCACCCCTCCACTTT
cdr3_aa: CASSPWTGNNSPLHF

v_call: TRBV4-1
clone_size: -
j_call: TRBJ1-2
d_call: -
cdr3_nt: TGCGCCAGCAGCCAAGTACAGGGAACGAACTATGGCTACACCTTC
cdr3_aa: CASSQVQGTNYGYTF

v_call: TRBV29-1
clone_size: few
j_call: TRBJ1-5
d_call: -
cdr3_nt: TGCAGCGTTGCCTGGGGAGTTAATCAGCCCCAGCATTTT
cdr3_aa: CSVAWGVNQPQHF

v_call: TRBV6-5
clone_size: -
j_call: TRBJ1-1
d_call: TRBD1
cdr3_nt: TGTGCCAGCAGTTACCCCCAGGGGGGGAACACTGAAGCTTTCTTT
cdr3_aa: CASSYPQGGNTEAFF

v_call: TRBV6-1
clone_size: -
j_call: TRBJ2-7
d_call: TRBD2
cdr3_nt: TGTGCCAGCAGTGACGGGACTAGCGGGAGTTTGAGGGAGCAGTACTTC
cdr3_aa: CASSDGTSGSLREQYF

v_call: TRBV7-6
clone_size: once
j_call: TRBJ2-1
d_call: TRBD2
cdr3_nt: TGTGCCAGCAGCCCCGAAGCGTGGGAGGGCTACAATGAGCAGTTCTTC
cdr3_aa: CASSPEAWEGYNEQFF

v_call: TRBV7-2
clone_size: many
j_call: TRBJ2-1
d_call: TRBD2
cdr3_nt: TGTGCCAGCAGCTTAGGGGCTAGCGGGGGGGCGTGGGATGAGCAGTTCTTC
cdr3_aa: CASSLGASGGAWDEQFF

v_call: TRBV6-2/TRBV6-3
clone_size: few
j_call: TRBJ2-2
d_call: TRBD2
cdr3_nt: TGTGCCAGCAGTGGAAACCGAGGACTAGCGGGGAACACCGGGGAGCTGTTTTTT
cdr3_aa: CASSGNRGLAGNTGELFF

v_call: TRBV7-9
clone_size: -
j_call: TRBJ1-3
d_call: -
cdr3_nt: TGTGCCAGCAGCTCAAAGTCCCATCTACCTGGAAACACCATATATTTT
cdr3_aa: CASSSKSHLPGNTIYF

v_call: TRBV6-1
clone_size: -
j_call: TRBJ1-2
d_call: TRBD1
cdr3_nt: TGTGCCAGCAGTGAGGGACAGGCGATCTATGGCTACACCTTC
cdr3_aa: CASSEGQAIYGYTF

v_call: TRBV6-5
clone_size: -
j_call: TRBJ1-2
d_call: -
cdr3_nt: TGTGCCAGCAGTTACTCGCGGCCCACCGCGGGCTACACCTTC
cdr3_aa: CASSYSRPTAGYTF

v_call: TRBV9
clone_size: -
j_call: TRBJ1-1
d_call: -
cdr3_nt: TGTGCCAGCAGCGGACCGCAGGGTCGAGCTTTCTTT
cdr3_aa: CASSGPQGRAFF

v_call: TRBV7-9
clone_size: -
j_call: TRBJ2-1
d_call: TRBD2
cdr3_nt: TGTGCCAGCAGCTCCGGACTAGCGGGAAGGGGGGAGCAGTTCTTC
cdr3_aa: CASSSGLAGRGEQFF

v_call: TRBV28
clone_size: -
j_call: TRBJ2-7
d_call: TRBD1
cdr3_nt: TGTGCCACCCAGGGGTGGGACAGATCCTACGAGCAGTACTTC
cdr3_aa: CATQGWDRSYEQYF

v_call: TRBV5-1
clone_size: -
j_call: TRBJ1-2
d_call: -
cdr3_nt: TGCGCCAGCAGGTCAGGGGTAGCTAACTATGGCTACACCTTC
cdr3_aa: CASRSGVANYGYTF

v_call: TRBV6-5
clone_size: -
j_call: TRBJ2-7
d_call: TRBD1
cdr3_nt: TGTGCCAGCAGGTCGGGACAGATTACCTACGAGCAGTACTTC
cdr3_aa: CASRSGQITYEQYF

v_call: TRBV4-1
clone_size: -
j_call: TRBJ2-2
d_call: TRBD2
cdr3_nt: TGCGCCAGCAGCGACCGACCGGGACTAGCGGGGGTCACCGGGGAGCTGTTTTTT
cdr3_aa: CASSDRPGLAGVTGELFF

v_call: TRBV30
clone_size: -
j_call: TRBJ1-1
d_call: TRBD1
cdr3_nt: TGTGCCTGGAGTGCTCATTTAATCGACAGGGGGGGCACTGAAGCTTTCTTT
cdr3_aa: CAWSAHLIDRGGTEAFF

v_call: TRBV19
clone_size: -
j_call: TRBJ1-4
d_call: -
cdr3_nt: TGTGCCAGTAGTCTCTTCGGGACACCAACTAATGAAAAACTGTTTTTT
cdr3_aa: CASSLFGTPTNEKLFF

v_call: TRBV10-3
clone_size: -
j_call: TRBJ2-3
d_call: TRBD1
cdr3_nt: TGTGCCATCAGTAATAACAGGGGTTCAAGAACAGATACGCAGTATTTT
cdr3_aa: CAISNNRGSRTDTQYF

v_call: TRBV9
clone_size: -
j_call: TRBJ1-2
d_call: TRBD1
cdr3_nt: TGTGCCAGCAGCATCGCGAGGGACAGACCTTATGGCTACACCTTC
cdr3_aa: CASSIARDRPYGYTF

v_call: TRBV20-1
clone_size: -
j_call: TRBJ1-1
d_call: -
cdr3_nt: TGCAGAGCAGGGTACCCACTTGAAGCTTTCTTT
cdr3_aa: CRAGYPLEAFF

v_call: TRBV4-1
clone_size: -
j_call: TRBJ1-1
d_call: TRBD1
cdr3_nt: TGCGCCAGCAGCCAAGAGGGACAGGGGGTTTTAACTGAAGCTTTCTTT
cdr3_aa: CASSQEGQGVLTEAFF

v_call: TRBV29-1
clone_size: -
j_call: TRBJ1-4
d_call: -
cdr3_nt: TGCAGCGTTGGCGGCCAGACTAATGAAAAACTGTTTTTT
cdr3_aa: CSVGGQTNEKLFF